Listed here are 18 T cell receptor beta chains from one sample, sequenced in a study of blood T cell repertoires in COVID-19. Here immunoSEQ multiplex PCR was the method, and the copy in TCRdb shows in-frame clones only, minus some. Found here are approximately 220,000 clones, 83% of them singletons; the top ten hold nearly 5%. Sequencing was performed on PBMCs or T cells enriched from blood (not recorded which). These receptors were obtained from a woman aged 50 to 60 who had been exposed to COVID-19.

V is TRBV30 and J is TRBJ2-5; 8 bases agree with TRBD1. Germline trimming cut 2 bases from V and 5 bases from J; bases unmatched to any gene: 10. This CDR3 comprises 15 residues. Germline-derived CDR1 and CDR2 are GTSNPN and SVGIG (reference sequence). CDR3 DNA sequence: TGTGCCTGGAGTTTGCGGACAGGGACGGGGGAGACCCAGTACTTC. It encodes CAWSLRTGTGETQYF.

This clone was seen only once. The chain couples TRBV3-1 (or the pseudogene TRBV3-2) to TRBJ2-3; D uncertain. The CDR3 runs 15 residues. The ends were cut back, 4 bases at V and 1 base at J, with 12 bases in the middle. Germline V gene data show CDR1 as LGHDT and CDR2 as YNNKEL (reference sequence). In DNA form, the CDR3 reads TGTGCCAGCAGCCCCCCCGGAGTTGGCACAGATACGCAGTATTTT. The encoded protein is CASSPPGVGTDTQYF.

In its sample, this clone was seen once. This chain connects TRBV12-3 or TRBV12-4 to TRBJ1-1; TRBD1 matches at 7 bases. This CDR3 has 13 residues. The trim removed 4 bases at V and 4 bases at J, leaving 3 bases unmatched. CDR3 sequence (DNA): TGTGCCAGCAGTTGGGACAGTGGCACTGAAGCTTTCTTT. Translating it yields CASSWDSGTEAFF.

The chain employs TRBV28 and TRBJ1-2; D perhaps matches TRBD1 (6 bases). Trimming removed 7 bases from V and 8 bases from J, with 17 bases in between. Per germline, CDR1 MDHEN and CDR2 SYDVKM. The CDR3 length is 13 residues. The DNA for the CDR3 is TGTGCCAGCAAAGCGGGGGGGGGCCAAGGCTACACCTTC. Its translation is CASKAGGGQGYTF.

The chain recombines TRBV28 with TRBJ1-1; D is possibly TRBD1 (6 bases). Germline V gene data show CDR1 as MDHEN and CDR2 as SYDVKM. The CDR3 consists of 14 residues. Trimming shortened V by 6 bases and J by 5 bases, and 16 bases separated the two germline ends. In nucleotides, the CDR3 is TGTGCCAGCAGAGAAGGGGGGGTATTAACTGAAGCTTTCTTT. It is translated as CASREGGVLTEAFF. The full variable domain, with the rest looked up from reference TRBV28 and TRBJ1-1, is DVKVTQSSRYLVKRTGEKVFLECVQDMDHENMFWYRQDPGLGLRLIYFSYDVKMKEKGDIPEGYSVSREKKERFSLILESASTNQTSMYLCASREGGVLTEAFFGQGTRLTVV.

This chain uses TRBV6-2 or TRBV6-3 with TRBJ2-7, with D possibly matching TRBD2 (5 bases). V gave up 6 bases and J gave up 7 bases, with 7 bases separating them. CDR1 is MNHEY, CDR2 SVGEGT, per germline. This CDR3 has 10 amino acids. The CDR3 region is CASSSGEQYF. As DNA, the CDR3 is TGTGCCAGCAGCTCGGGGGAGCAGTACTTC.

The gene calls are TRBV29-1 and TRBJ2-3; TRBD2 aligns across 8 bases. The CDR3 consists of 14 residues. Germline trimming cut 6 bases from V and 10 bases from J; bases unmatched to any gene: 15. Germline values: CDR1 SQVTM, CDR2 ANQGSEA. CDR3 sequence reads: CSVRWAGGIRAQYF. CDR3 nucleotides: TGCAGCGTGCGGTGGGCGGGGGGTATTCGGGCGCAGTATTTT.

This rearrangement joins TRBV7-8 to TRBJ1-2, with D hard to call. The CDR3 is made up of 14 amino acids. The V end was cut by 3 bases, the J end by 0 bases, with 8 bases between. Germline V gene lookup returns CDR1 SGHVS and CDR2 FQNEAQ. As DNA, the CDR3 is TGTGCCAGCAGCTTGGCGGTCACTAACTATGGCTACACCTTC. This translates into CASSLAVTNYGYTF. The full variable domain, completed using reference TRBV7-8 and TRBJ1-2, is GAGVSQSPRYKVAKRGQDVALRCDPISGHVSLFWYQQALGQGPEFLTYFQNEAQLDKSGLPSDRFFAERPEGSVSTLKIQRTQQEDSAVYLCASSLAVTNYGYTFGSGTRLTVV.

This chain links TRBV11-2 with TRBJ2-2; no firm D call. Germline CDR1 is SGHAT and CDR2 is FQNNGV. V dropped 1 base and J dropped 0 bases, with 9 bases sitting between them. This CDR3 contains 16 residues. The DNA of the CDR3 is TGTGCCAGCAGCTTAGGGTTGCGGCCGAACACCGGGGAGCTGTTTTTT. The encoded protein is CASSLGLRPNTGELFF.

J is TRBJ1-1 and V is TRBV7-2; the D is unclear. The germline V gene encodes CDR1 SGHTA and CDR2 FQGNSA. Trimming took 1 base from V and 3 from J, leaving 6 bases between them. The CDR3 length is 13 residues. CDR3 region: CASSLVQDTEAFF. CDR3 sequence (DNA): TGTGCCAGCAGCTTAGTTCAGGACACTGAAGCTTTCTTT.

V gene TRBV19 combines with J gene TRBJ1-6; no definite D call. The length of the CDR3 is 15 residues. Per germline, CDR1 LNHDA and CDR2 SQIVND (reference sequence). Trimming took 5 bases from V and 8 from J, leaving 16 bases between them. In nucleotides, the CDR3 is TGTGCCAGTAGTTCCACCGCCCCAGTGCATTCACCCCTCCACTTT. Translation: CASSSTAPVHSPLHF.

The chain combines TRBV25-1 with TRBJ1-2, with D possibly TRBD1 on 5 matching bases. Trimming left V 3 bases short and J 4 bases short, with 15 bases between. Germline CDR1 and CDR2: MGHDK and SYGVNS. This CDR3 contains 15 residues. CDR3 sequence (DNA): TGTGCCAGCAGTGACCATGGGGCGCCGGCCTATGGCTACACCTTC. As protein: CASSDHGAPAYGYTF.

The rearrangement links TRBV7-3 to TRBJ2-1; 7 bases match TRBD2. Germline CDR1 SGHTA, CDR2 FQGTGA. This CDR3 is built from 15 residues. V was clipped by 1 base and J by 4 bases; unmatched bases: 4. This CDR3 is CASSLIAGPYNEQFF. CDR3 bases: TGTGCCAGCAGCTTAATAGCGGGTCCATACAATGAGCAGTTCTTC.

The chain couples TRBV24-1 to TRBJ2-3; 7 bases agree with TRBD1. CDR1 and CDR2 from the germline V gene are KGHDR and SFDVKD. The CDR3 contains 13 residues. Unmatched junction bases numbered 3, after V lost 6 bases and J lost 4 bases. Written as DNA, the CDR3 is TGTGCCACCAGTCGTCAGGGGGCAGATACGCAGTATTTT. This codes for CATSRQGADTQYF.

The V and J genes are TRBV5-1 and TRBJ1-4; 9 positions agree with TRBD1. J lost 5 bases, V lost 5 bases, and 7 bases had no gene match. The CDR3 is made up of 15 amino acids. Germline assignment: CDR1 SGHRS and CDR2 YFSETQ. The CDR3 DNA reads as TGCGCCAGCAGATCATTACAGGGGGCCAATGAAAAACTGTTTTTT. Its translation is CASRSLQGANEKLFF. Variable domain in full (rest from reference TRBV5-1 and TRBJ1-4): KAGVTQTPRYLIKTRGQQVTLSCSPISGHRSVSWYQQTPGQGLQFLFEYFSETQRNKGNFPGRFSGRQFSNSRSEMNVSTLELGDSALYLCASRSLQGANEKLFFGSGTQLSVL.

The V and J genes are TRBV6-2 or TRBV6-3 and TRBJ2-7, with 9 bases that match TRBD1. Germline CDR1 MNHEY, CDR2 SVGEGT. This CDR3 is built from 17 residues. Germline trimming cut 0 bases from V and 1 base from J; bases unmatched to any gene: 7. CDR3 in amino acids: CASSYSQQGALSYEQYF. CDR3 DNA: TGTGCCAGCAGTTACTCTCAACAGGGGGCGCTATCCTACGAGCAGTACTTC.

The chain has TRBV2 and TRBJ1-2; D unclear. The germline V and J ends were trimmed by 7 bases and 4 bases, with 13 bases remaining between them. CDR1 is SNHLY, CDR2 FYNNEI, per germline. This CDR3 spans 13 amino acids. The CDR3 DNA reads TGTGCCAGCACGGGGTCCGATGGCTATGGCTACACCTTC. This encodes CASTGSDGYGYTF. The complete variable domain, with remaining parts taken from reference TRBV2 and TRBJ1-2, reads EPEVTQTPSHQVTQMGQEVILRCVPISNHLYFYWYRQILGQKVEFLVSFYNNEISEKSEIFDDQFSVERPDGSNFTLKIRSTKLEDSAMYFCASTGSDGYGYTFGSGTRLTVV.

The chain carries TRBV3-1 (or the pseudogene TRBV3-2) and TRBJ2-3; D is unresolved. The CDR3 totals 17 residues. Between the trimmed V and J ends, which lost 0 bases and 4 bases, there was a span of 17 bases. CDR1 LGHDT and CDR2 YNNKEL come from the germline V gene (reference sequence). The CDR3 DNA sequence: TGTGCCAGCAGCCAAGAGAACCCGGGTTATCTTGCAGATACGCAGTATTTT. Its translation: CASSQENPGYLADTQYF.